One and the same sample provided the 3 T cell receptor beta chains below, sequenced in a study of brain T cells in children with intractable seizures. Data came from immunoSEQ multiplex PCR; TCRdb stores just in-frame clones and leaves some out. The data show 65,000 to 85,000 clones, approximately 94% seen once. Sequenced here: peripheral blood, sampled at surgery. These TCRs come from a boy in the first two years of life with tuberous sclerosis and intractable seizures.

This chain links TRBV7-9 with TRBJ1-1; D ambiguous. Between the trimmed V and J ends, which lost 5 bases and 7 bases, there was a span of 14 bases. This CDR3 has 13 residues. The germline CDR1 and CDR2 sequences are SEHNR and FQNEAQ (reference sequence). CDR3 nucleotides: TGTGCCAGCAGCCCAACGGACGGGATTGAAGCTTTCTTT. Encoded protein: CASSPTDGIEAFF.

This clone occurred once. This chain uses TRBV15 with TRBJ1-4; D unresolved. Trimming took off 1 base at V and 0 bases at J, with 3 bases between the two ends. The CDR3 sequence is 14 residues long. The germline V gene has CDR1 LNHNV and CDR2 YYDKDF (reference sequence). For the CDR3, the DNA is TGTGCCACCAGCAGAGGTGCAACTAATGAAAAACTGTTTTTT. It specifies CATSRGATNEKLFF.

This chain joins TRBV29-1 and TRBJ1-2; TRBD1 matches at 7 bases. This CDR3 has 13 amino acids. Per germline, CDR1 SQVTM and CDR2 ANQGSEA. After removal of 4 bases from V and 3 bases from J, the junction contained 5 bases not matched to a gene. The CDR3 protein is CSVASDRDYGYTF. Written as DNA, the CDR3 is TGCAGCGTTGCCTCCGACAGGGACTATGGCTACACCTTC.